These 18 T cell receptor beta chains were all obtained from the same sample, sequenced in a study of cytomegalovirus exposure and HLA in healthy donors. Primers for the PCR totalled 60 Vbeta and 13 Jbeta. Method: immunoSEQ multiplex PCR; TCRdb's copy keeps in-frame clones and lacks some. This repertoire shows 100,000 or so clones, approximately 80% found once; its top ten account for around 2%. Sequenced input: PBMCs. All receptors derive from a man aged 18-30 years in good health and CMV-seronegative.

This chain links TRBV2 with TRBJ2-7; D is unresolved. Germline loops: CDR1 SNHLY, CDR2 FYNNEI. The length of the CDR3 is 11 residues. V lost 3 bases to trimming and J lost 4 bases, with 4 bases between them. The CDR3 loop is CASSELYEQYF. DNA of the CDR3: TGTGCCAGCAGTGAGTTATACGAGCAGTACTTC.

V usage is TRBV5-1 and J usage is TRBJ2-7; unclear D gene. V lost 4 bases and J 3 bases, leaving 11 bases between the germline ends. The CDR3 length is 13 residues. Germline values: CDR1 SGHRS, CDR2 YFSETQ. The CDR3 reads CASSRGAFYEQYF. CDR3 in DNA: TGCGCCAGCAGCCGCGGAGCCTTCTACGAGCAGTACTTC.

This clone is a singleton in its sample. This chain joins TRBV2 and TRBJ1-1; D uncertain. Trimming pared 5 bases from V and 0 bases from J, leaving 7 bases between. The germline V gene encodes CDR1 SNHLY and CDR2 FYNNEI. The CDR3 covers 13 residues. CDR3 in amino acids: CASSPQVNTEAFF. The CDR3 DNA follows: TGTGCCAGCAGTCCACAAGTGAACACTGAAGCTTTCTTT.

V gene TRBV6-1 combines with J gene TRBJ1-2; 10 bases match TRBD1. V dropped 7 bases and J dropped 1; count of bases not matched to a gene: 6. Germline V gene data show CDR1 as MNHNS and CDR2 as SASEGT. The CDR3 is made up of 15 amino acids. The CDR3 reads CASTPDRGVNYGYTF. CDR3 in DNA: TGTGCCAGCACCCCGGACAGGGGGGTTAACTATGGCTACACCTTC.

This chain uses TRBV18 with TRBJ1-1; D possibly corresponds to TRBD1 (5 bases). The CDR3 is 21 amino acids. Germline lookup yields CDR1 KGHSH and CDR2 LQKENI. Trimming stripped 3 bases from V and 0 bases from J, with 29 bases between. CDR3 nucleotide sequence: TGTGCCAGCTCACCCCTAACCTTGAGAGGAGGGGCCTCGTCCATGAACACTGAAGCTTTCTTT. It codes for CASSPLTLRGGASSMNTEAFF.

This clone has just a few counts. The V and J genes are TRBV6-1 and TRBJ2-7; TRBD1 agrees at 8 bases. CDR1 is MNHNS, CDR2 SASEGT, per germline. The junction had 7 bases not matched to a gene; V was cut back by 1 base and J by 8 bases. This CDR3 comprises 14 residues. CDR3 amino acids: CASSEETRDRKQYF. The CDR3 region has the DNA TGTGCCAGCAGTGAAGAGACCCGGGACAGGAAGCAGTACTTC.

The rearrangement joins TRBV5-1 to TRBJ2-7; 11 bases map to TRBD2. CDR3 length equals 14 residues. Germline V gene sequence: CDR1 SGHRS, CDR2 YFSETQ. V trimming: 3 bases; J trimming: 1 base; junction bases outside the gene matches: 0. The CDR3 bases are TGCGCCAGCAGCTCTAGCGGGGGGTCCTACGAGCAGTACTTC. It encodes CASSSSGGSYEQYF.

In this sample, this clone turned up once. The chain's CDR3 is CATSRGPAGEETQYF. The CDR3 coding sequence is TGTGCCACCAGCAGAGGGCCAGCAGGTGAAGAGACCCAGTACTTC. The V gene is TRBV15, the J gene TRBJ2-5; D call uncertain. Germline V CDR1 and CDR2: LNHNV, YYDKDF (reference sequence). The CDR3 totals 15 residues. V was trimmed by 1 base and J by 3 bases, leaving 12 bases between them.

V is TRBV19 and J is TRBJ1-1, with 9 bases identical to TRBD1. The CDR3 consists of 14 residues. The germline gives CDR1 LNHDA, CDR2 SQIVND (reference sequence). After removal of 5 bases from V and 3 bases from J, the junction contained 4 bases not matched to a gene. The CDR3 here is CASSDRGGHTEAFF. CDR3 nucleotides: TGTGCCAGTAGTGACAGGGGGGGGCACACTGAAGCTTTCTTT.

The chain employs TRBV5-1 and TRBJ2-4; 9 bases are shared with TRBD2. The V and J ends lost 4 bases and 0 bases, in that order; junction bases with no gene match: 2. Germline V gives CDR1 SGHRS, CDR2 YFSETQ. The CDR3 has 15 amino acids. The CDR3 nucleotides are TGCGCCAGCAGCATTAGCGGGGGAGCCAAAAACATTCAGTACTTC. Encoded protein: CASSISGGAKNIQYF.

V and J are TRBV5-4 and TRBJ2-3, with TRBD2 identical over 13 bases. V was pared by 5 bases and J by 7 bases, with 10 bases of the junction left unmatched. Germline CDR1 is SGHNT and CDR2 is YYREEE (reference sequence). This CDR3 comprises 16 residues. The DNA of the CDR3 is TGTGCCAGCAGGCCTACTAGCGGGGGGGTCCCCTATACGCAGTATTTT. Its protein product is CASRPTSGGVPYTQYF.

The chain recombines TRBV4-1 with TRBJ1-5; 7 bases fit TRBD1. Germline lookup yields CDR1 MGHRA and CDR2 YSYEKL. The J segment lost 8 bases and the V segment lost 5 bases, leaving 9 bases of the junction unmatched. This CDR3 has 14 amino acids. CDR3 sequence: CASSAFQGVEPQHF. CDR3 bases: TGCGCCAGCAGCGCTTTTCAGGGGGTCGAGCCCCAGCATTTT.

The chain uses TRBV5-1 and TRBJ2-1, with D hard to call. The V and J ends lost 5 bases and 0 bases respectively, with 12 bases between them. Germline CDR1 SGHRS, CDR2 YFSETQ. The CDR3 length is 15 residues. The CDR3 protein is CASSGSVYSYNEQFF. CDR3 in DNA: TGCGCCAGCAGTGGCAGCGTCTACTCCTACAATGAGCAGTTCTTC.

The rearrangement uses TRBV5-4 and TRBJ1-2; unclear D gene. The V end lost 2 bases, the J end lost 0 bases, and 11 bases lay between the germline ends. CDR3 length equals 15 residues. Germline-derived CDR1 and CDR2 are SGHNT and YYREEE (reference sequence). CDR3 bases: TGTGCCAGCAGCTTCCTCGGGAACACTAACTATGGCTACACCTTC. Translated: CASSFLGNTNYGYTF.

The J gene is TRBJ1-2, the V gene TRBV5-1, with 11 bases matching TRBD1. After removal of 5 bases from V and 5 bases from J, the junction contained 14 bases not matched to a gene. The CDR3 is 17 amino acids. The germline CDR1 and CDR2 sequences are SGHRS and YFSETQ. The DNA for the CDR3 is TGCGCCAGCAGGGAGGACAGGGGGCCTTCCTCCCCATATGGCTACACCTTC. Amino acid sequence: CASREDRGPSSPYGYTF. The full variable domain, with the rest looked up from reference TRBV5-1 and TRBJ1-2, is KAGVTQTPRYLIKTRGQQVTLSCSPISGHRSVSWYQQTPGQGLQFLFEYFSETQRNKGNFPGRFSGRQFSNSRSEMNVSTLELGDSALYLCASREDRGPSSPYGYTFGSGTRLTVV.

The sample holds one count of this clone. The CDR3 bases are TGTGCCAGCAGCCCCGGTTTGGGGGGAGGTAACACAGATACGCAGTATTTT. Translating gives CASSPGLGGGNTDTQYF. J is TRBJ2-3 and V is TRBV5-8, with D perhaps TRBD2 (6 bases). The germline V gene has CDR1 SGHTS and CDR2 YDEGEE. The germline V and J ends were trimmed by 4 bases and 2 bases, with 20 bases remaining between them. The CDR3 sequence is 17 residues long.

V usage is TRBV9 and J usage is TRBJ1-2, with 7 bases aligning to TRBD1. The CDR3 spans 16 residues. The trim removed 3 bases at V and 3 bases at J, leaving 11 bases unmatched. The germline CDR1 and CDR2 sequences are SGDLS and YYNGEE. The CDR3 here is CASSEHQTGLDYGYTF. CDR3 bases: TGTGCCAGCAGCGAACACCAGACAGGGTTGGACTATGGCTACACCTTC.

The chain joins TRBV5-1 to TRBJ2-5; D perhaps matches TRBD2 (5 bases). The CDR3 loop spans 15 amino acids. The V end lost 1 base, the J end lost 4 bases, and 14 bases lay between the germline ends. Germline CDR1 and CDR2: SGHRS and YFSETQ. The CDR3 bases are TGCGCCAGCAGCTTGTTCGCCAGCGGCCGAGAGACCCAGTACTTC. It specifies CASSLFASGRETQYF.